Sequencing of this T cell receptor (beta chain) was carried out in a study of T cell responses to AZD1222 COVID-19 vaccine. Germline V lookup: CDR1 MDHEN, CDR2 SYDVKM. The CDR3 length is 15 residues. The ends were cut back, 6 bases at V and 2 bases at J, with 17 bases in the middle. Sequenced by immunoSEQ multiplex PCR; TCRdb stores in-frame clones only, minus some. This repertoire shows around 54,000 clones, about 86% found once; its top ten account for 6% to 7.5%. V and J are TRBV28 and TRBJ2-7; possibly TRBD1 or TRBD2 for D (5 bases each). The receptor comes from an adult who received the AZD1222 COVID-19 vaccine. The material sequenced was peripheral blood, taken 28 days after the second AZD1222 dose. The CDR3 region has the DNA TGTGCCAGCAGCCTTTCGGGACCGCTAGCCTACGAGCAGTACTTC. Translating it yields CASSLSGPLAYEQYF. Using reference TRBV28 and TRBJ2-7 for the parts outside the CDR3, the full variable domain is DVKVTQSSRYLVKRTGEKVFLECVQDMDHENMFWYRQDPGLGLRLIYFSYDVKMKEKGDIPEGYSVSREKKERFSLILESASTNQTSMYLCASSLSGPLAYEQYFGPGTRLTVT.